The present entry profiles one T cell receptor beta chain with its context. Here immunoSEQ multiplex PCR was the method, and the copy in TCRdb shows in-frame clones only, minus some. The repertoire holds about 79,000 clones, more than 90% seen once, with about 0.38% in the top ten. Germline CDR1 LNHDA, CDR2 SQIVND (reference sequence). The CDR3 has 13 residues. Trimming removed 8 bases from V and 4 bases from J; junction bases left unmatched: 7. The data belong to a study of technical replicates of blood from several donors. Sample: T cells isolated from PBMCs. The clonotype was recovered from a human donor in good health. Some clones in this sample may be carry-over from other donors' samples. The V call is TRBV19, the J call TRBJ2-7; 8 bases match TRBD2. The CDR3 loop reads CASAGTSLYEQYF. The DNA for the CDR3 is TGTGCCAGTGCTGGGACTAGTCTTTACGAGCAGTACTTC.